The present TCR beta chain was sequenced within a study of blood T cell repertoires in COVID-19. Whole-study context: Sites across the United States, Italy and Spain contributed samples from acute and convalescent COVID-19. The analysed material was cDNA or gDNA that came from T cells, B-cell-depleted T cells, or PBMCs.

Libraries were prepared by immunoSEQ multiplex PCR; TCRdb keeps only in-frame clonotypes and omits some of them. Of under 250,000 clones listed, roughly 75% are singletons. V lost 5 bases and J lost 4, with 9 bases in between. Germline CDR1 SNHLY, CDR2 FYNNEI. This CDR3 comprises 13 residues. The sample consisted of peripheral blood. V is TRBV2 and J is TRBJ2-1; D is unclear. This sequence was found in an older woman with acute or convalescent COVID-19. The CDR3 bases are TGTGCCAGCAGTCCCCTTAATTACAATGAGCAGTTCTTC. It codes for CASSPLNYNEQFF.